The rows below give T cell receptor beta chains drawn from one sample of a study of OX40 agonist ivuxolimab in advanced cancers. TCRdb's table, derived via immunoSEQ multiplex PCR, lists solely in-frame clones and lacks some. The sample includes about 68,000 clones, about 85% of them seen just once. This specimen was CD4+ or CD8+ T cells sorted from blood, taken in a trial of the OX40 agonist ivuxolimab. All receptors derive from an adult with an advanced solid tumor such as melanoma, head and neck, liver or kidney cancer. Both conserved end residues are part of each CDR3. Each record gives: CDR3 protein, CDR3 DNA, V gene, J gene, clone size, D gene. The D gene is left open where the match is weak. Only part of the rows carry a size: once, few, many, or a class if the clone is expanded.

CASSQGENYGYTF	TGTGCCAGCAGCCAGGGGGAGAACTATGGCTACACCTTC	TRBV4-2	TRBJ1-2	-	-
CASSLILGPTDTQYF	TGTGCTAGCAGCTTAATCCTAGGACCCACAGATACGCAGTATTTT	TRBV7-7	TRBJ2-3	-	-
CASSPRSGGNQETQYF	TGTGCCAGCTCACCACGCAGCGGGGGAAACCAAGAGACCCAGTACTTC	TRBV18	TRBJ2-5	-	TRBD2
CASSQTGSSRGYTF	TGTGCCAGCAGTCAGACCGGGAGCTCTAGGGGCTACACCTTC	TRBV6-5	TRBJ1-2	-	-
CASSRNSQETQYF	TGTGCCAGCTCACGAAATAGCCAAGAGACCCAGTACTTC	TRBV18	TRBJ2-5	-	-
CASSLGSGTDTQYF	TGCGCCAGCAGCTTGGGTTCTGGCACAGATACGCAGTATTTT	TRBV5-1	TRBJ2-3	-	-
CANAGTATYEQYF	TGTGCCAACGCCGGGACAGCGACCTACGAGCAGTACTTC	TRBV2	TRBJ2-7	few	TRBD1
CASSMGKARNEQYF	TGTGCCAGCAGCATGGGGAAGGCAAGGAACGAGCAGTACTTC	TRBV5-4	TRBJ2-7	-	-
CAIRPTGGQDTQYF	TGTGCCATCAGACCGACAGGGGGCCAAGATACGCAGTATTTT	TRBV10-3	TRBJ2-3	-	TRBD1
CASSRGGGGFETQYF	TGCGCCAGCAGCCGAGGGGGGGGAGGCTTCGAGACCCAGTACTTC	TRBV4-3	TRBJ2-5	-	-